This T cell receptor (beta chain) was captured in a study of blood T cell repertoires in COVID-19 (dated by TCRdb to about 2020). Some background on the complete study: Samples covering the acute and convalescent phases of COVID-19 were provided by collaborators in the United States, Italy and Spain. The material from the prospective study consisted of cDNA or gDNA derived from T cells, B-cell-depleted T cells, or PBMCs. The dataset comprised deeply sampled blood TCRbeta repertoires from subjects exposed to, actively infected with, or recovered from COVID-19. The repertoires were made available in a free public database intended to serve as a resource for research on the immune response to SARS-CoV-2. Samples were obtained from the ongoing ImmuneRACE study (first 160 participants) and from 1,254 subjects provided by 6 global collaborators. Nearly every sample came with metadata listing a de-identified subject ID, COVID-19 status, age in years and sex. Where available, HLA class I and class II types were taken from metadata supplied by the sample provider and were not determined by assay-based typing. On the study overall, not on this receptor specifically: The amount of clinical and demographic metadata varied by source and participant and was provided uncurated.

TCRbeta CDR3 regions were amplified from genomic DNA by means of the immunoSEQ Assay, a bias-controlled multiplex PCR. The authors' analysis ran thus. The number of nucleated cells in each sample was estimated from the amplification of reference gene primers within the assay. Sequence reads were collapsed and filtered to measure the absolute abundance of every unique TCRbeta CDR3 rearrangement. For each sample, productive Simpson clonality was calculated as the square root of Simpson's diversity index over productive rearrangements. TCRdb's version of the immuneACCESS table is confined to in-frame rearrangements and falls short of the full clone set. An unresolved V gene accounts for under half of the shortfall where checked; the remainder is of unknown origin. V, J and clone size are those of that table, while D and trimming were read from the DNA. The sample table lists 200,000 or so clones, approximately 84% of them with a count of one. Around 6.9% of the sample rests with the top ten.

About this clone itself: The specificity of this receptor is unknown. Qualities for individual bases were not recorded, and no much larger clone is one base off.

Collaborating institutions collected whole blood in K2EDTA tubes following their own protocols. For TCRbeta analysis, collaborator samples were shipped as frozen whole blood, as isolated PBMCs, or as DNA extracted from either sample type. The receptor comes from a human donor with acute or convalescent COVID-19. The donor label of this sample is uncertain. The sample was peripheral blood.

The CDR3 corresponds to CSVAIGGREQYF. The DNA reads as follows: TGCAGCGTTGCAATAGGGGGCCGCGAGCAGTACTTC. Recombination connected TRBV29-1 to TRBJ2-7; 7 central bases correspond to TRBD1. CDR1 and CDR2 are drawn from the germline V gene: SQVTM, ANQGSEA. Germline trimming amounts to 4 bases on V and 6 bases on J, with 6 as the count of junction bases outside the gene matches. From the cysteine up to the phenylalanine, the CDR3 has a length of 12 residues. CDR3 DNA only is kept here, 36 bases in frame from base 1.